Shown below are 19 T cell receptor beta chains from a single sample sequenced in a study of blood T cell repertoires in COVID-19. Clones were sequenced by immunoSEQ multiplex PCR, and TCRdb holds only the in-frame ones, with some missing. Altogether around 170,000 clones are present, approximately 80% being singletons, with the ten largest covering about 8%. Sequenced input: PBMCs or T cells enriched from blood (not recorded which). These receptors were obtained from a woman between 50 and 59 years old who had recovered from COVID-19.

The chain employs TRBV9 and TRBJ1-1; 7 bases fit TRBD1. Germline V CDR1 and CDR2: SGDLS, YYNGEE. V gave up 3 bases and J gave up 4 bases; unmatched junction bases: 9. This CDR3 is 15 amino acids long. Here the CDR3 DNA reads TGTGCCAGCAGCGCCCAATCCTACAGGGGCACTGAAGCTTTCTTT. Protein product: CASSAQSYRGTEAFF.

The chain joins TRBV5-1 to TRBJ2-3; TRBD2 agrees at 8 bases. Trimming took 5 bases from V and 2 from J; bases not matched to a gene: 7. CDR1 is SGHRS, CDR2 YFSETQ, per germline. The length of the CDR3 is 15 residues. CDR3 DNA sequence: TGCGCCAGCAGAGTAGGGACTAGAGTCACAGATACGCAGTATTTT. The encoded protein is CASRVGTRVTDTQYF.

The V call is TRBV7-2, the J call TRBJ1-3, with D perhaps TRBD1 (5 bases). This CDR3 comprises 13 residues. Trimming took off 5 bases at V and 8 bases at J, with 13 bases between the two ends. Germline V lookup: CDR1 SGHTA, CDR2 FQGNSA. The CDR3 is CASSTRGLDTIYF. The DNA for the CDR3 is TGTGCCAGCAGCACACGGGGGTTGGACACCATATATTTT.

The sample holds one count of this clone. This chain's CDR3 is CASSYQGQGVKQYF. In DNA form, the CDR3 reads TGTGCCAGCAGTTACCAGGGACAGGGAGTCAAGCAGTACTTC. The V and J genes are TRBV6-5 and TRBJ2-7, with 9 bases that match TRBD1. Germline loops: CDR1 MNHEY, CDR2 SVGAGI. This CDR3 comprises 14 residues. V shed 2 bases, J shed 8 bases, and the junction held 7 bases outside the gene matches.

The chain recombines TRBV5-1 with TRBJ2-7, with a possible D match to TRBD2 (6 bases). Germline lookup yields CDR1 SGHRS and CDR2 YFSETQ. Between the trimmed V and J ends, which lost 5 bases and 4 bases, there was a span of 13 bases. This CDR3 has 13 residues. The CDR3 here is CASSPGATYEQYF. The CDR3 DNA reads as TGCGCCAGCAGTCCGGGAGCAACGTACGAGCAGTACTTC.

V and J are TRBV9 and TRBJ2-1; D is possibly TRBD2 (5 bases). This CDR3 is built from 15 residues. Trimming cost V 4 bases and J 3 bases, with 14 bases left between them. Germline CDR1 reads SGDLS; CDR2 reads YYNGEE. CDR3 in DNA: TGTGCCAGCAGCACTAGTCCCTCGGGCTACAATGAGCAGTTCTTC. Translation gives CASSTSPSGYNEQFF.

This chain uses TRBV2 with TRBJ1-6, with 9 bases that match TRBD1. After removal of 5 bases from V and 10 bases from J, the junction contained 9 bases not matched to a gene. In germline, CDR1 is SNHLY, CDR2 FYNNEI. The CDR3 spans 15 residues. Here the CDR3 reads CASSSTGTGNSPLHF. The CDR3 region has the DNA TGTGCCAGCAGTAGCACCGGGACAGGGAACTCACCCCTCCACTTT.

The V call is TRBV11-2, the J call TRBJ2-5, with 11 bases that match TRBD2. The V gene's germline CDR1 is SGHAT and CDR2 FQNNGV. The CDR3 is made up of 14 amino acids. With 1 base clipped from V and 5 bases from J, the junction kept 0 bases outside the gene matches. CDR3 coding DNA: TGTGCCAGCAGCTTAGGACTAGCGGGGGAGACCCAGTACTTC. This gives the protein CASSLGLAGETQYF.

CDR3 nucleotide sequence: TGTGCCAGCAGTTTAGACAGGGCCCGAAATTCACCCCTCCACTTT. Protein sequence: CASSLDRARNSPLHF. This sequence joins TRBV28 and TRBJ1-6; 7 bases are a match to TRBD1. The trim removed 2 bases at V and 7 bases at J, leaving 5 bases unmatched. The CDR3 is 15 residues long. Germline lookup yields CDR1 MDHEN and CDR2 SYDVKM.

The chain recombines TRBV27 with TRBJ1-4; 8 bases fit TRBD1. Unmatched junction bases numbered 7, after V lost 2 bases and J lost 8 bases. The CDR3 consists of 15 residues. CDR1 is MNHEY, CDR2 SMNVEV, per germline (reference sequence). The CDR3 DNA is TGTGCCAGCAGTTTAGGAGGACAGGGTAGAGAAAAACTGTTTTTT. Amino acid sequence: CASSLGGQGREKLFF. Using reference TRBV27 and TRBJ1-4 for the parts outside the CDR3, the full variable domain is EAQVTQNPRYLITVTGKKLTVTCSQNMNHEYMSWYRQDPGLGLRQIYYSMNVEVTDKGDVPEGYKVSRKEKRNFPLILESPSPNQTSLYFCASSLGGQGREKLFFGSGTQLSVL.

The chain links TRBV9 to TRBJ1-5, with no clear D. The germline gives CDR1 SGDLS, CDR2 YYNGEE. CDR3 length equals 16 residues. V dropped 0 bases and J dropped 0 bases, with 10 bases sitting between them. The CDR3: CASSVGPAVSNQPQHF. The CDR3 DNA is TGTGCCAGCAGCGTAGGTCCGGCGGTTAGCAATCAGCCCCAGCATTTT.

This rearrangement joins TRBV3-1 (or the pseudogene TRBV3-2) to TRBJ1-4; 9 bases line up with TRBD1. Germline CDR1 reads LGHDT; CDR2 reads YNNKEL (reference sequence). J lost 4 bases, V lost 7 bases, and 7 bases had no gene match. This CDR3 has 15 residues. In nucleotides, the CDR3 is TGTGCCAGCACCTGGGGACAGGGTCATAATGAAAAACTGTTTTTT. Translating gives CASTWGQGHNEKLFF.

The V call is TRBV28, the J call TRBJ2-2; 8 nucleotides match TRBD2. The ends lost 7 bases at V and 5 bases at J; junction bases unmatched: 9. The germline CDR1 and CDR2 sequences are MDHEN and SYDVKM. There are 15 residues in the CDR3. CDR3 in DNA: TGTGCCAGCACCGAAGCGGGAGTAAATACCGGGGAGCTGTTTTTT. This encodes CASTEAGVNTGELFF.

The chain recombines TRBV7-9 with TRBJ2-7; TRBD1 matches at 8 bases. V lost 3 bases to trimming and J lost 2 bases; unmatched junction nucleotides: 3. Per germline, CDR1 SEHNR and CDR2 FQNEAQ (reference sequence). There are 14 residues in the CDR3. This CDR3 is CASSFGTGTYEQYF. CDR3 DNA: TGTGCCAGCAGCTTTGGGACAGGAACCTACGAGCAGTACTTC.

This chain uses TRBV7-9 with TRBJ2-5, with 9 positions matching TRBD2. The CDR3 is 16 amino acids. V gave up 5 bases and J gave up 2 bases; unmatched junction bases: 9. From germline, CDR1 is SEHNR and CDR2 FQNEAQ (reference sequence). This chain's CDR3 is CASSESLAGIQETQYF. CDR3 nucleotides: TGTGCCAGCAGCGAATCACTAGCGGGCATACAAGAGACCCAGTACTTC. The whole variable domain, filled in from reference TRBV7-9 and TRBJ2-5, reads DTGVSQNPRHKITKRGQNVTFRCDPISEHNRLYWYRQTLGQGPEFLTYFQNEAQLEKSRLLSDRFSAERPKGSFSTLEIQRTEQGDSAMYLCASSESLAGIQETQYFGPGTRLLVL.

The V call is TRBV7-2, the J call TRBJ2-6; 7 nucleotides line up with TRBD1. CDR1 is SGHTA, CDR2 FQGNSA, per germline. This CDR3 is built from 17 residues. The V and J ends lost 6 bases and 0 bases, in that order; junction bases with no gene match: 8. For the CDR3, the DNA is TGTGCCAGCAGTTTCCGGGACAGCGGCTCTGGGGCCAACGTCCTGACTTTC. Its protein is CASSFRDSGSGANVLTF.

The genes are TRBV5-5 and TRBJ2-1, with 10 bases that match TRBD2. This CDR3 region has 15 residues. Germline lookup yields CDR1 SGHKS and CDR2 YYEKEE (reference sequence). V was clipped by 2 bases and J by 2 bases; unmatched bases: 1. The chain's CDR3 is CASSLLAGPYNEQFF. The CDR3 DNA reads as TGTGCCAGCAGCTTACTAGCGGGGCCCTACAATGAGCAGTTCTTC.

V usage is TRBV15 and J usage is TRBJ1-2; D may be TRBD1 (5 bases). The V gene's germline CDR1 is LNHNV and CDR2 YYDKDF (reference sequence). This CDR3 spans 16 amino acids. The V gene lost 0 bases and the J gene lost 7 bases, with 18 bases spanning the gap. The CDR3 nucleotides are TGTGCCACCAGCAGAGATCTGGCGGGAATTAGGGGTGGCTACACCTTC. Its translation is CATSRDLAGIRGGYTF.

The chain couples TRBV7-3 to TRBJ2-1; 10 bases match TRBD2. Germline V gives CDR1 SGHTA, CDR2 FQGTGA. The CDR3 contains 15 residues. V shed 5 bases, J shed 4 bases, and the junction held 5 bases outside the gene matches. CDR3: CASSISGRPYNEQFF. CDR3 DNA sequence: TGTGCCAGCAGCATTAGCGGGAGGCCTTACAATGAGCAGTTCTTC.